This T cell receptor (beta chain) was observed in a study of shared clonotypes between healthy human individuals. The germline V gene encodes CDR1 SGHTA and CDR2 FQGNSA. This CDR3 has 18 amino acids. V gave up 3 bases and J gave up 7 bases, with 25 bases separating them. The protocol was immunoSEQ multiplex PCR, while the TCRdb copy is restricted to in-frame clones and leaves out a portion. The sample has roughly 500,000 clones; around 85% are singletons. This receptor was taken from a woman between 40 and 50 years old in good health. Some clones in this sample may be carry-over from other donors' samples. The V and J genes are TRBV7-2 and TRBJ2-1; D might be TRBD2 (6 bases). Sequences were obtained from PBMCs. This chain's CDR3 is CASSLFRPGKGGRNEQFF. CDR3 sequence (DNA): TGTGCCAGCAGCTTGTTCCGACCCGGGAAGGGAGGTCGTAATGAGCAGTTCTTC.